These 4 T cell receptor beta chains were all obtained from the same sample, sequenced in a study of cytomegalovirus exposure and HLA in healthy donors. PCR employed 60 Vbeta and 13 Jbeta primers. Assay used: immunoSEQ multiplex PCR; TCRdb lists only in-frame clones, some missing. The sample lists about 200,000 clones; 75% to 90% were seen once. Input material: PBMCs. The receptors derive from a middle-aged woman in good health and CMV-seronegative.

This clone was detected a few times. The V call is TRBV6-5, the J call TRBJ1-1, with D maybe TRBD1 (6 bases). Trimming shortened V by 6 bases and J by 2 bases, and 13 bases separated the two germline ends. Germline CDR1 MNHEY, CDR2 SVGAGI. This CDR3 is built from 14 residues. This chain's CDR3 is CASRGGHPNTEAFF. The CDR3 DNA reads as TGTGCCAGCAGGGGGGGGCACCCAAACACTGAAGCTTTCTTT.

The genes are TRBV27 and TRBJ1-1, with D possibly matching TRBD1 (5 bases). V shed 5 bases and J shed 5 bases, with 15 bases lying between them. The CDR3 loop spans 14 amino acids. CDR1 and CDR2 (germline): MNHEY, SMNVEV (reference sequence). The chain's CDR3 is CASSPGGPRTEAFF. In nucleotides, the CDR3 is TGTGCCAGCAGTCCCGGGGGACCCCGGACTGAAGCTTTCTTT.

The CDR3 DNA sequence: TGTGCCAGCAGTTACTCGGGCCTATTAAGGGGAAACACCATATATTTT. Protein sequence: CASSYSGLLRGNTIYF. The V and J genes are TRBV6-6 and TRBJ1-3; no reliable D call. The CDR3 runs to 16 residues. Germline V lookup: CDR1 MNHNY, CDR2 SVGAGI (reference sequence). V gave up 0 bases and J gave up 4 bases, with 13 bases separating them.

V and J are TRBV10-3 and TRBJ1-1; TRBD1 might be the D (5 bases). The germline V and J ends were trimmed by 2 bases and 1 base, with 17 bases remaining between them. The CDR3 sequence is 17 residues long. Looked up from germline, CDR1 is ENHRY and CDR2 is SYGVKD. The CDR3 loop reads CAISERDYKVSNTEAFF. The CDR3 bases are TGTGCCATCAGTGAGCGGGACTATAAGGTTTCGAACACTGAAGCTTTCTTT.